A selection of T cell receptor beta chains follows, all from one sample in a study of blood T cell repertoires in COVID-19. Some clones are missing from TCRdb's copy, which holds only in-frame ones; the method was immunoSEQ multiplex PCR. The sample carries 160,000 or so clones, 81% recorded once. The sequencing sample was made of peripheral blood. All receptors come from a man aged 55 to 70 with active or convalescent COVID-19. Each CDR3 is given with its conserved first and last residue. Expanded clones are given a class, and other clones once, few, many or no size at all.

CDR3aa: CASSVGAGSSYEQYF; v_gene: TRBV9; abundance: -
CDR3aa: CASSRGVRGSSYEQYF; v_gene: TRBV5-1; abundance: -
CDR3aa: CASSKTTGLGGYTF; v_gene: TRBV9; abundance: -
CDR3aa: CASIQNSGANVLTF; v_gene: TRBV19; abundance: -
CDR3aa: CASSYGTHTNTGELFF; v_gene: TRBV6-5; abundance: -
CDR3aa: CASSQAGTGSNQPQHF; v_gene: TRBV3-1/TRBV3-2; abundance: -
CDR3aa: CASSFQGAPTDTQYF; v_gene: TRBV5-1; abundance: -
CDR3aa: CASSRADRDGQPQHF; v_gene: TRBV6-5; abundance: -
CDR3aa: CASSPVGGRNGYTF; v_gene: TRBV27; abundance: -
CDR3aa: CASKRLAGDEQYF; v_gene: TRBV2; abundance: -
CDR3aa: CASNLPLYLGEDYGYTF; v_gene: TRBV2; abundance: once
CDR3aa: CASKRGLAQEYF; v_gene: TRBV28; abundance: -
CDR3aa: CASSFEGTSGETQYF; v_gene: TRBV7-9; abundance: few
CDR3aa: CASSPVGSNNSPLHF; v_gene: TRBV5-1; abundance: -
CDR3aa: CASSLEPSGATYEQYF; v_gene: TRBV5-1; abundance: -
CDR3aa: CASSLFGLVIGDTQYF; v_gene: TRBV7-2; abundance: -
CDR3aa: CASRLQGSIGNEQFF; v_gene: TRBV6-5; abundance: -
CDR3aa: CASSIETGSTNEKLFF; v_gene: TRBV19; abundance: -
CDR3aa: CASTARVGTGFYEQYF; v_gene: TRBV2; abundance: -
CDR3aa: CATTRLKTTNEKLFF; v_gene: TRBV15; abundance: -
CDR3aa: CASSDPGAGNTIYF; v_gene: TRBV2; abundance: -
CDR3aa: CASTAGSGYTF; v_gene: TRBV28; abundance: -
CDR3aa: CATSDWRQPYGYTF; v_gene: TRBV24-1; abundance: -
CDR3aa: CSVWGGTTETQETQYF; v_gene: TRBV29-1; abundance: few
CDR3aa: CASSLDPPSQETQYF; v_gene: TRBV27; abundance: -
CDR3aa: CASSLAPGGSAKNIQYF; v_gene: TRBV28; abundance: few
CDR3aa: CASGAEQGIGGYTF; v_gene: TRBV12-5; abundance: -
CDR3aa: CASSLGTGTSYNEQFF; v_gene: TRBV7-2; abundance: -
CDR3aa: CASSIAARGVEGYTF; v_gene: TRBV19; abundance: -
CDR3aa: CASSPSRLHGYTF; v_gene: TRBV21-1; abundance: -
CDR3aa: CASKEGSNSGNTIYF; v_gene: TRBV6-5; abundance: once
CDR3aa: CSVRVQGAASGYTF; v_gene: TRBV29-1; abundance: -
CDR3aa: CASSAGTGYGYTF; v_gene: TRBV19; abundance: -
CDR3aa: CASTSRGLRGYTF; v_gene: TRBV19; abundance: -